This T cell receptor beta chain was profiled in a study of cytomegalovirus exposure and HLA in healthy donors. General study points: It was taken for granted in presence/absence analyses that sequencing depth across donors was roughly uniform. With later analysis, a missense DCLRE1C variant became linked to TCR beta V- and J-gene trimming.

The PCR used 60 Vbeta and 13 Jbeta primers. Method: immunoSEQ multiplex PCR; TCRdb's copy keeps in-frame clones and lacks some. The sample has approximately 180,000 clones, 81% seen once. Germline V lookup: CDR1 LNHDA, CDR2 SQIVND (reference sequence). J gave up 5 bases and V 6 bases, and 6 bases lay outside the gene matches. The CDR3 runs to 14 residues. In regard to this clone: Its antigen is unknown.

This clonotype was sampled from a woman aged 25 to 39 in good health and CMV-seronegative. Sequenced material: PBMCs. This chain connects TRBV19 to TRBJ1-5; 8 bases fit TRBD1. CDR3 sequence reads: CASRQGAGDQPQHF. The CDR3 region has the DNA TGTGCCAGTAGGCAGGGGGCGGGGGATCAGCCCCAGCATTTT.